The 6 T cell receptor beta chains presented below share a single source sample, sequenced in a study of Ad26.COV2.S vaccination and SARS-CoV-2 variants. Documented treatment: 19 received Ad26.COV2.S at low or high dose, single or two shots; roughly 5 received placebo; per-sample allocation not given. Sample collection was performed on day 63 after the first vaccine or placebo injection. The assay was immunoSEQ multiplex PCR, and TCRdb's table has in-frame clones only and misses some. The sample lists a few hundred thousand clones; roughly 87% were seen once. The input for sequencing was peripheral blood, taken in a trial of Ad26.COV2.S vaccine versus placebo. The receptors stem from a person aged 18 to 59 who received the Ad26.COV2.S COVID-19 vaccine or a placebo.

The rearrangement uses TRBV7-3 and TRBJ2-1; 7 positions match TRBD1. The CDR3 is 13 amino acids. Trimming removed 5 bases from V and 6 bases from J; junction bases left unmatched: 4. Germline lookup yields CDR1 SGHTA and CDR2 FQGTGA. This CDR3 is CASSPSGGNEQFF. CDR3 bases: TGTGCCAGCAGCCCCTCAGGGGGCAATGAGCAGTTCTTC.

This rearrangement joins TRBV7-9 to TRBJ1-1; tentative D call: TRBD1 (5 bases). Looked up from germline, CDR1 is SEHNR and CDR2 is FQNEAQ (reference sequence). V was pared by 1 base and J by 3 bases, with 6 bases between. This CDR3 is 13 amino acids long. The CDR3 loop reads CASSLGTHTEAFF. Written as DNA, the CDR3 is TGTGCCAGCAGCTTAGGGACACACACTGAAGCTTTCTTT.

This chain links TRBV11-3 with TRBJ2-1; 7 bases are shared with TRBD2. The CDR3 runs to 16 residues. The V gene's germline CDR1 is SGHNT and CDR2 YENEEA. V lost 2 bases, J lost 6 bases, and 10 bases stayed unmatched. CDR3: CASSLTPGAGVNEQFF. As DNA, the CDR3 is TGTGCCAGCAGCTTAACCCCCGGGGCGGGAGTCAATGAGCAGTTCTTC.

This chain joins TRBV18 and TRBJ2-7; 8 positions agree with TRBD1. The trim removed 2 bases at V and 7 bases at J, leaving 4 bases unmatched. CDR1 and CDR2 (germline): KGHSH, LQKENI. The length of the CDR3 is 13 residues. The CDR3 nucleotides are TGTGCCAGCTCACCAGATACAGGGGGTGAGCAGTACGTC. This translates into CASSPDTGGEQYV.

The chain is built from TRBV29-1 and TRBJ1-1; D possibly corresponds to TRBD1 (5 bases). The CDR3 sequence is 15 residues long. The V end was cut by 5 bases, the J end by 0 bases, with 16 bases between. The germline V gene encodes CDR1 SQVTM and CDR2 ANQGSEA. CDR3: CSVRGSLSLNTEAFF. DNA of the CDR3: TGCAGCGTTCGGGGCAGCTTAAGCCTGAACACTGAAGCTTTCTTT.

This rearrangement joins TRBV7-6 to TRBJ2-1; D possibly corresponds to TRBD1 (5 bases). Germline V gene sequence: CDR1 SGHVS, CDR2 FNYEAQ. The CDR3 loop spans 16 amino acids. Trimming stripped 2 bases from V and 1 base from J, with 12 bases between. CDR3 in amino acids: CASSLSQGSSYNEQFF. In nucleotides, the CDR3 is TGTGCCAGCAGCTTATCGCAGGGCAGTTCCTACAATGAGCAGTTCTTC.